This TCR beta chain emerged from a study of shared clonotypes between healthy human individuals. Assay: immunoSEQ multiplex PCR; the TCRdb copy retains only in-frame clones and omits some. The table records about 380,000 clones, about 96% of them present only once. Sequencing was carried out using memory CD8+ T cells sorted from blood. Subset reported: CD45RO+ cells pooled with CCR7-negative TemRA cells. The sequence derives from a young man in good health.

The CDR3 here is CASSSRVGIPYEQYF. The CDR3 coding sequence is TGTGCCAGCAGCTCGCGGGTGGGGATCCCCTACGAGCAGTACTTC. The chain couples TRBV7-2 to TRBJ2-7; D is possibly TRBD2 (5 bases). Trimming took off 4 bases at V and 2 bases at J, with 15 bases between the two ends. The CDR3 has 15 amino acids. Looked up from germline, CDR1 is SGHTA and CDR2 is FQGNSA.